Listed here are 27 T cell receptor beta chains from one sample, sequenced in a study of blood T cell repertoires in COVID-19. TCRdb's table, derived via immunoSEQ multiplex PCR, lists solely in-frame clones and lacks some. Counted here are 250,000 or so clones, under 95% occurring once; the ten biggest clones make up approximately 2.9%. Material: PBMCs or T cells enriched from blood (not recorded which). The receptors shown here come from a man aged 35 to 55 who had been exposed to COVID-19.

The rearrangement uses TRBV11-2 and TRBJ2-7, with 8 positions matching TRBD1. CDR1 and CDR2 from the germline V gene are SGHAT and FQNNGV. This CDR3 contains 15 residues. V was pared by 6 bases and J by 1 base, with 8 bases of the junction left unmatched. The CDR3 DNA reads TGTGCCAGCAGTAAGGACAGGGAAATATCCTACGAGCAGTACTTC. Its protein is CASSKDREISYEQYF.

The rearrangement uses TRBV21-1 and TRBJ2-7; TRBD2 reflects the table's D call only, with no check against the DNA. TRBV21-1 represents a pseudogene. The length of the CDR3 is 18 residues. The CDR3 reads CASSKAALAGGSPYEQYF. CDR3 nucleotide sequence: TGTGCCAGCAGCAAAGCCGCACTAGCGGGAGGTAGTCCCTACGAGCAGTACTTC.

DNA for the CDR3: TGCGCCAGCAGCCAAGCCGGACAGACTTCAGATACGCAGTATTTT. This encodes CASSQAGQTSDTQYF. The chain combines TRBV5-1 with TRBJ2-3; D might be TRBD1 (6 bases). Trimming took off 4 bases at V and 4 bases at J, with 16 bases between the two ends. Germline V gene data show CDR1 as SGHRS and CDR2 as YFSETQ. This CDR3 has 15 residues.

The chain joins TRBV28 to TRBJ1-2; 11 bases match TRBD1. This CDR3 spans 18 amino acids. The V segment lost 6 bases and the J segment 4 bases; nucleotides outside the gene matches: 16. From germline, CDR1 is MDHEN and CDR2 SYDVKM. The DNA for the CDR3 is TGTGCCAGCAGCCCCGCCGGGACAGGGGGGTATAAAACCTATGGCTACACCTTC. Amino acid sequence: CASSPAGTGGYKTYGYTF.

The chain employs TRBV27 and TRBJ2-1, with 9 positions matching TRBD2. The CDR3 sequence is 14 residues long. J gave up 3 bases and V 7 bases, and 4 bases lay outside the gene matches. Germline V CDR1 and CDR2: MNHEY, SMNVEV (reference sequence). DNA for the CDR3: TGTGCCAGCACGCTAGCGGGGAACTACAATGAGCAGTTCTTC. Amino acids: CASTLAGNYNEQFF.

The V call is TRBV2, the J call TRBJ2-7; D is unclear. The V end was cut by 7 bases, the J end by 0 bases, with 7 bases between. Looked up from germline, CDR1 is SNHLY and CDR2 is FYNNEI. The CDR3 has 12 residues. DNA of the CDR3: TGTGCCAGCACTACTGACTCCTACGAGCAGTACTTC. Translation gives CASTTDSYEQYF.

This clone has a single count. The chain is built from TRBV12-5 and TRBJ1-3; D might be TRBD1 (5 bases). This CDR3 is 16 amino acids long. V gave up 0 bases and J gave up 1 base, with 10 bases separating them. Looked up from germline, CDR1 is LGHNT and CDR2 is FRNRAP. In nucleotides, the CDR3 is TGTGCTAGTGGTTTGGTAGGCAGGGTTTCTGGAAACACCATATATTTT. Translating gives CASGLVGRVSGNTIYF.

This clone was counted only a few times. The chain is built from TRBV10-2 and TRBJ2-5; TRBD2 matches 13 bases. The V gene end was trimmed by 2 bases and the J gene end by 4 bases; junction bases not matched to a gene: 7. This CDR3 is built from 17 residues. Per the germline V gene, CDR1 is WSHSY and CDR2 is SAAADI. CDR3 coding DNA: TGCGCCAGCAGTGAGCCCTGGACTAGCGGGAGTACAGAGACCCAGTACTTC. Its translation: CASSEPWTSGSTETQYF.

The V and J genes are TRBV10-2 and TRBJ2-1; TRBD2 matches at 8 bases. The CDR3 consists of 16 residues. In germline, CDR1 is WSHSY, CDR2 SAAADI. J lost 2 bases, V lost 3 bases, and 6 bases had no gene match. Here the CDR3 DNA reads TGCGCCAGCAGTGATATAGCGGGACCCCCCTACAATGAGCAGTTCTTC. It specifies CASSDIAGPPYNEQFF.

The chain recombines TRBV10-3 with TRBJ2-5; 9 bases fit TRBD2. The CDR3 loop spans 15 amino acids. The J segment lost 10 bases and the V segment lost 2 bases, leaving 11 bases of the junction unmatched. Germline lookup yields CDR1 ENHRY and CDR2 SYGVKD. CDR3 amino acids: CAISEGLAGSGDQYF. CDR3 coding DNA: TGTGCCATCAGTGAGGGGCTAGCGGGGTCGGGGGACCAGTACTTC.

The gene calls are TRBV10-1 and TRBJ2-1, with 7 bases fitting TRBD2. In germline, CDR1 is WNHNN, CDR2 SYGVQD (reference sequence). The CDR3 spans 13 residues. The junction had 2 bases not matched to a gene; V was cut back by 5 bases and J by 4 bases. CDR3 in DNA: TGCGCCAGCAGTCGACTAGCTTACAATGAGCAGTTCTTC. Encoded protein: CASSRLAYNEQFF.

The V call is TRBV5-4, the J call TRBJ2-5, with 11 bases lining up with TRBD2. V lost 4 bases to trimming and J lost 0 bases; unmatched junction nucleotides: 2. The CDR3 spans 15 residues. From germline, CDR1 is SGHNT and CDR2 YYREEE (reference sequence). The CDR3 sequence: CASSRTSGYQETQYF. CDR3 nucleotides: TGTGCCAGCAGCAGGACTAGCGGGTACCAAGAGACCCAGTACTTC.

The chain combines TRBV11-3 with TRBJ1-1, with D hard to call. Trimming removed 0 bases from V and 1 base from J, with 15 bases in between. The CDR3 is 17 amino acids. The germline CDR1 and CDR2 sequences are SGHNT and YENEEA. CDR3 nucleotides: TGTGCCAGCAGCTTAGATCGGGTGGGTCGGAAGAACACTGAAGCTTTCTTT. The encoded protein is CASSLDRVGRKNTEAFF.

The rearrangement joins TRBV10-3 to TRBJ2-1; 12 bases agree with TRBD2. The CDR3 has 16 residues. Germline-derived CDR1 and CDR2 are ENHRY and SYGVKD. V gave up 2 bases and J gave up 8 bases; unmatched junction bases: 7. The CDR3 region is CAISEKSASGRDEQFF. The DNA for the CDR3 is TGTGCCATCAGTGAGAAGTCGGCTAGCGGGAGGGATGAGCAGTTCTTC.

The V gene is TRBV5-5, the J gene TRBJ1-5, with D possibly TRBD1 on 6 matching bases. V dropped 4 bases and J dropped 4 bases, with 15 bases sitting between them. The CDR3 is 15 amino acids. CDR1 and CDR2 (germline): SGHKS, YYEKEE (reference sequence). The CDR3: CASSLTGFRNQPQHF. The CDR3 bases are TGTGCCAGCAGCCTGACAGGATTTCGGAATCAGCCCCAGCATTTT.

V is TRBV27 and J is TRBJ2-7; a possible D gene is TRBD1 (6 bases). The CDR3 extends over 15 amino acids. With 5 bases removed from V and 0 bases from J, the gap between germline ends came to 14 bases. Germline V gene lookup returns CDR1 MNHEY and CDR2 SMNVEV (reference sequence). The CDR3 DNA is TGTGCCAGCAGTGCCCGGACAGCCAGCTCCTACGAGCAGTACTTC. This gives the protein CASSARTASSYEQYF.

In its sample, this clone was seen once. The V and J genes are TRBV11-2 and TRBJ1-2; 8 bases agree with TRBD1. Germline V lookup: CDR1 SGHAT, CDR2 FQNNGV. Trimming cost V 5 bases and J 3 bases; bases outside gene matches: 8. The CDR3 has 15 amino acids. The DNA of the CDR3 is TGTGCCAGCAGCGGATCGGACAGGGCTTACTATGGCTACACCTTC. Its translation is CASSGSDRAYYGYTF.

This clone has only a few counts. This chain uses TRBV28 with TRBJ2-6; 13 bases agree with TRBD2. V was pared by 6 bases and J by 4 bases, with 12 bases of the junction left unmatched. Germline V gene data show CDR1 as MDHEN and CDR2 as SYDVKM. CDR3 length equals 19 residues. DNA for the CDR3: TGTGCCAGCAGACGATCGGGACTAGCGGGAAGAGGAGGGGCCAACGTCCTGACTTTC. Protein: CASRRSGLAGRGGANVLTF.

The chain is built from TRBV30 and TRBJ2-1; 7 bases map to TRBD1. V lost 0 bases and J lost 8; bases outside the gene matches: 10. The V gene's germline CDR1 is GTSNPN and CDR2 SVGIG (reference sequence). The CDR3 contains 15 residues. The CDR3 loop reads CAWSVGPGQYDEQFF. The CDR3 DNA reads TGTGCCTGGAGTGTAGGGCCGGGACAGTACGATGAGCAGTTCTTC.

This chain links TRBV24-1 with TRBJ2-1; 15 bases agree with TRBD2. CDR1 and CDR2 from the germline V gene are KGHDR and SFDVKD. The CDR3 loop spans 15 amino acids. J lost 15 bases, V lost 3 bases, and 8 bases had no gene match. In DNA form, the CDR3 reads TGTGCCACCAGTGATCCCGGACTAGCGGGAGGGAATTGGTTCTTC. As protein: CATSDPGLAGGNWFF.

A single count supports this clone. The chain is built from TRBV9 and TRBJ2-7; D might be TRBD2 (7 bases). Germline V gene sequence: CDR1 SGDLS, CDR2 YYNGEE. V dropped 3 bases and J dropped 2 bases, with 12 bases sitting between them. The CDR3 runs 14 residues. The CDR3 sequence: CASSAFGGPYEQYF. The DNA for the CDR3 is TGTGCCAGCAGCGCTTTCGGGGGGCCCTACGAGCAGTACTTC.

V usage is TRBV29-1 and J usage is TRBJ1-5; D is uncertain. Per the germline V gene, CDR1 is SQVTM and CDR2 is ANQGSEA. CDR3 length: 13 amino acids. The ends were cut back, 6 bases at V and 0 bases at J, with 9 bases in the middle. The CDR3 here is CSVTDNSNQPQHF. The CDR3, as DNA: TGCAGCGTAACAGACAATAGCAATCAGCCCCAGCATTTT.

The J gene is TRBJ1-2, the V gene TRBV4-1; 10 positions agree with TRBD1. This CDR3 region has 19 residues. J was trimmed by 4 bases and V by 2 bases; bases with no gene match: 16. Germline V CDR1 and CDR2: MGHRA, YSYEKL. The CDR3 region has the DNA TGCGCCAGCAGCCAAAAGAGAGGGGACAGGGGCTTTGTGGGCTATGGCTACACCTTC. This encodes CASSQKRGDRGFVGYGYTF.

The chain carries TRBV29-1 and TRBJ2-5, with TRBD1 identical over 9 bases. The CDR3 totals 13 residues. Trimming took 6 bases from V and 5 from J; bases not matched to a gene: 7. Germline CDR1 reads SQVTM; CDR2 reads ANQGSEA. CDR3 sequence reads: CSVPQGARETQYF. Written as DNA, the CDR3 is TGCAGCGTACCACAGGGGGCGCGGGAGACCCAGTACTTC. The variable domain in full, completed from reference TRBV29-1 and TRBJ2-5, reads SAVISQKPSRDICQRGTSLTIQCQVDSQVTMMFWYRQQPGQSLTLIATANQGSEATYESGFVIDKFPISRPNLTFSTLTVSNMSPEDSSIYLCSVPQGARETQYFGPGTRLLVL.

This clone turned up a few times. The rearrangement joins TRBV11-2 to TRBJ2-1, with 13 bases lining up with TRBD2. The junction had 6 bases not matched to a gene; V was cut back by 3 bases and J by 1 base. Germline lookup yields CDR1 SGHAT and CDR2 FQNNGV. CDR3 size: 18 residues. CDR3 amino acids: CASSFFGTSGKSYNEQFF. The DNA for the CDR3 is TGTGCCAGCAGCTTTTTCGGGACTAGCGGGAAGTCCTACAATGAGCAGTTCTTC. Full variable domain (missing parts from reference TRBV11-2 and TRBJ2-1): EAGVAQSPRYKIIEKRQSVAFWCNPISGHATLYWYQQILGQGPKLLIQFQNNGVVDDSQLPKDRFSAERLKGVDSTLKIQPAKLEDSAVYLCASSFFGTSGKSYNEQFFGPGTRLTVL.

The gene calls are TRBV7-8 and TRBJ2-3; possible D gene TRBD2, 5 bases. This CDR3 is built from 14 residues. Trimming took off 5 bases at V and 4 bases at J, with 13 bases between the two ends. The germline gives CDR1 SGHVS, CDR2 FQNEAQ. In DNA form, the CDR3 reads TGTGCCAGCAGCCCTCGGGTGGGAGCAGATACGCAGTATTTT. The encoded protein is CASSPRVGADTQYF.

The chain links TRBV19 to TRBJ2-3, with D unresolved. The CDR3 is 14 residues long. Trimming left V 6 bases short and J 0 bases short, with 10 bases between. The germline CDR1 and CDR2 sequences are LNHDA and SQIVND (reference sequence). CDR3 in amino acids: CASRTAVSTDTQYF. As DNA, the CDR3 is TGTGCCAGTAGAACGGCGGTTAGCACAGATACGCAGTATTTT.